These T cell receptor beta chains were read from a single sample in a study of blood T cell repertoires in COVID-19. The repertoire was sequenced with immunoSEQ multiplex PCR; TCRdb's copy has only in-frame clones and lacks some. The sample has roughly 53,000 clones, approximately 84% seen once; the top ten hold 25% to 30%. The sample comprised peripheral blood. Receptors were obtained from a human donor in a cohort sampled during active COVID-19. CDR3s include the opening cysteine and the closing phenylalanine or tryptophan. Each record gives: clone size, CDR3 length, D gene, J gene, V gene, CDR3 DNA, CDR3 protein. D genes are given only for firm matches. Size values are once, few and many counts, or a class for expanded clones, and some rows have none.

>-|16|TRBD1|TRBJ2-5|TRBV27
TGTGCCAGCAGTTTAAAGGGGGGACAGGGAAGAGAGACCCAGTACTTC
CASSLKGGQGRETQYF
>once|14|-|TRBJ1-2|TRBV5-1
TGCGCCAGCAGCCCCGGACTGAGTTTCTATGGCTACACCTTC
CASSPGLSFYGYTF
>-|13|TRBD1|TRBJ1-3|TRBV28
TGTGCCACCAGCCCTGCCTACAGGGGAACCATATATTTT
CATSPAYRGTIYF
>-|16|-|TRBJ2-1|TRBV5-1
TGCGCCAGCAGCTTGGGGGCGGTAGGGGCTTGGAATGAGCAGTTCTTC
CASSLGAVGAWNEQFF
>once|12|-|TRBJ2-1|TRBV19
TGTGCCAGTAGTAACAGATACAATGAGCAGTTCTTC
CASSNRYNEQFF
>-|15|-|TRBJ2-3|TRBV11-2
TGTGCCAGCAGCTTTCGACAGGAAAGCACAGATACGCAGTATTTT
CASSFRQESTDTQYF
>few|14|-|TRBJ2-7|TRBV14
TGTGCCAGCAGTCCAGGGGGCGGGAGTTACGAGCAGTACTTC
CASSPGGGSYEQYF
>-|17|-|TRBJ1-5|TRBV28
TGTGCCAGCAGTCGGGTTGCTGACAGGTTTAGCAATCAGCCCCAGCATTTT
CASSRVADRFSNQPQHF
>-|15|-|TRBJ1-3|TRBV27
TGTGCCAGCAGCCGTGGGGGCAGCTCTGGAAACACCATATATTTT
CASSRGGSSGNTIYF
>-|15|TRBD2|TRBJ2-5|TRBV15
TGTGCCACCAGCAGGGAACTAGCGGGGGGAGAGACCCAGTACTTC
CATSRELAGGETQYF
>-|13|-|TRBJ1-5|TRBV10-3
TGTGCCACCGGGCGAGGGAGCAATCAGCCCCAGCATTTT
CATGRGSNQPQHF
>-|16|TRBD2|TRBJ2-7|TRBV4-1
TGCGCCAGCAGCCGAAGTGGCGGGGGGGACCCCTACGAGCAGTACTTC
CASSRSGGGDPYEQYF
>-|16|TRBD1|TRBJ2-7|TRBV20-1
TGCAGTGCTAGTATAGGGGACAGGGGACATTTCTACGAGCAGTACTTC
CSASIGDRGHFYEQYF
>-|16|TRBD1|TRBJ2-7|TRBV5-4
TGTGCCAGCAGCTTCCTGGGGGGACAGGGCCTCTACGAGCAGTACTTC
CASSFLGGQGLYEQYF
>-|13|-|TRBJ1-4|TRBV12-3/TRBV12-4
TGTGCCAGCAGCCAGGACAGAAGCGAAAAACTGTTTTTT
CASSQDRSEKLFF
>-|15|-|TRBJ2-1|TRBV7-2
TGTGCCAGCAGCTCGCCCCAACAGGGTTACAATGAGCAGTTCTTC
CASSSPQQGYNEQFF
>-|13|TRBD1|TRBJ2-7|TRBV18
TGTGCCAGCTCACCGGGGACAGGGCCCGAGCAGTACTTC
CASSPGTGPEQYF